These T cell receptor beta chains were read from a single sample in a study of vaccination and CD4 T cells after COVID-19. No cognate antigen is known for these TCRs. TCRdb fed the PCR reads into MiXCR, producing one record per CDR3 protein. The sample shows about 15,000 distinct CDR3 sequences, 52% of them seen only once. Material for sequencing was CD4+ T cells from blood, cultured in vitro. These receptors all come from a human donor who had recovered from COVID-19. Both conserved end residues are part of each CDR3. D genes are given only for firm matches. Not all rows give a size; the values are once, few, many and, for expanded clones, a class.

d_gene	abundance	v_gene	j_gene	len	CDR3nt	CDR3aa
.	few	TRBV19	TRBJ2-3	14	TGTGCCAGTAGTCCCGTCTCGAGCACAGATACGCAGTATTTT	CASSPVSSTDTQYF
.	.	TRBV20-1	TRBJ1-4	16	TGCAGTGCTAGAGCCCTGTCAGGGGTAAAATATGAAAAACTGTTTTTT	CSARALSGVKYEKLFF
.	.	TRBV19	TRBJ2-3	15	TGTGCCAGTAGTATACTCACGGGTCAGTCAGATACGCAGTATTTT	CASSILTGQSDTQYF
.	.	TRBV6-5	TRBJ2-7	16	TGTGCCAGCAGTTACTCGAACGAGCTAGCGATCTACGAGCAGTACTTC	CASSYSNELAIYEQYF
TRBD1	medium-sized	TRBV2	TRBJ2-3	16	TGTGCCAGCAGCCTCCGGGACAGGGGGCTTCCAGATACGCAGTATTTT	CASSLRDRGLPDTQYF
.	medium-sized	TRBV11-3	TRBJ2-7	13	TGTGCCAGCAGCTCGGGACACAGCTACGAGCAGTACTTC	CASSSGHSYEQYF
.	few	TRBV6-1	TRBJ1-2	15	TGTGCCAGCAGTGAACCGGGGGGGATATATGCGGGCTACACCTTC	CASSEPGGIYAGYTF
.	.	TRBV6-2/TRBV6-3	TRBJ1-1	13	TGTGCCAGCAGTCAGGGGTGGAGGACTGAAGCTTTCTTT	CASSQGWRTEAFF
TRBD2	once	TRBV5-1	TRBJ2-7	14	TGCGCCAGCAACCGGGACCCGGGAGGGCACGAGCAGTACTTC	CASNRDPGGHEQYF
TRBD2	.	TRBV19	TRBJ2-7	14	TGTGCCAGTAGTAGACTAGCGGGAGCGGACGAGCAGTACTTC	CASSRLAGADEQYF
.	.	TRBV6-1	TRBJ1-1	15	TGTGCCAGCAGGCTCAACGGGCCACGCTACACTGAAGCTTTCTTT	CASRLNGPRYTEAFF
.	few	TRBV15	TRBJ1-1	14	TGTGCCACCAGCAGAGCAAAAGACATCTTCGAAACTTTCTTT	CATSRAKDIFETFF
.	.	TRBV12-3/TRBV12-4	TRBJ1-5	14	TGTGCCAGCAGTTTCCAGGGGACCAATCAGCCCCAGCATTTT	CASSFQGTNQPQHF
TRBD2	.	TRBV2	TRBJ2-7	15	TGTGCCAGCAGGGAACATAGCGGGAGGGCAGACGAGCAGTACTTC	CASREHSGRADEQYF
.	.	TRBV20-1	TRBJ1-2	11	TGCAGTGCGTTCCTCGTGGGGGGCTACACCTTC	CSAFLVGGYTF
.	few	TRBV19	TRBJ1-5	16	TGTGCCAGTACCCCCGAGGGAACAATTAGCAATCAGCCCCAGCATTTT	CASTPEGTISNQPQHF
TRBD2	.	TRBV12-3/TRBV12-4	TRBJ2-1	18	TGTGCCAGCAGTTTAATTCTGGTAGCGGGAGAGGGAGGGAATGAGCAGTTCTTC	CASSLILVAGEGGNEQFF
TRBD1	few	TRBV20-1	TRBJ1-4	15	TGCAGTGCTACGCCTGGGACAGGGGCTGGTGAAAAACTGTTTTTT	CSATPGTGAGEKLFF
TRBD2	.	TRBV7-3	TRBJ2-2	16	TGTGCCAGCAGCCCACGGGGACTAGGTTCGACCGGGGAGCTGTTTTTT	CASSPRGLGSTGELFF
.	.	TRBV19	TRBJ1-1	13	TGTGCCAGTAGTATAGAGCCGGGCCGGCAAGCTTTCTTT	CASSIEPGRQAFF
.	.	TRBV24-1	TRBJ2-7	13	TGTGCCACCAGTGATGAACAGGGTTGGGAGCAGTACTTC	CATSDEQGWEQYF
TRBD2	.	TRBV5-4	TRBJ2-5	18	TGTGCCAGCAGCTTGGTCATTTACGGGAGGGCCACGCAAGAGACCCAGTACTTC	CASSLVIYGRATQETQYF
.	once	TRBV10-3	TRBJ2-1	15	TGTGCCATCAGTGATGTCGGGAGCGGCTACAATGAGCAGTTCTTC	CAISDVGSGYNEQFF
TRBD2	.	TRBV7-2	TRBJ2-5	16	TGTGCCAGCAGCCAGGGACTAGCGGGAGGGCAAGAGACCCAGTACTTC	CASSQGLAGGQETQYF
.	.	TRBV5-5	TRBJ2-3	16	TGTGCCAGCAGCTTTAGGACCGGCCTAAGCACAGATACGCAGTATTTT	CASSFRTGLSTDTQYF
.	.	TRBV27	TRBJ1-5	15	TGTGCCAGCAGCCGGGGGTCCCGGGATAATCAGCCCCAGCATTTT	CASSRGSRDNQPQHF
.	few	TRBV6-1	TRBJ1-5	16	TGTGCCAGCAGTGTGGGGGACCCCCGGTGGGATCAGCCCCAGCATTTT	CASSVGDPRWDQPQHF
.	.	TRBV20-1	TRBJ2-5	15	TGCAGTGCTAGTATAACTGCGCGGTTCCAAGAGACCCAGTACTTC	CSASITARFQETQYF
.	.	TRBV28	TRBJ1-2	16	TGTGCCAGCAGTTTGTGGGCAGGGGCCCTTAACTATGGCTACACCTTC	CASSLWAGALNYGYTF
TRBD1	.	TRBV7-7	TRBJ2-7	14	TGTGCTAGCAGCTTGGGGACAGGGGTGGACGAGCAGTACTTC	CASSLGTGVDEQYF
.	.	TRBV20-1	TRBJ1-2	16	TGCAGTGCTGGGGGGGGTTGGGACACCGCTAACTATGGCTACACCTTC	CSAGGGWDTANYGYTF
.	.	TRBV10-3	TRBJ1-3	15	TGTGCCATCAGTGAGTCAGGAGGGAGTGGAAACACCATATATTTT	CAISESGGSGNTIYF
.	.	TRBV6-4	TRBJ1-5	14	TGTGCCAGCAGCCAACTGCCATCATCTCAGCCCCAGCATTTT	CASSQLPSSQPQHF
.	.	TRBV15	TRBJ2-3	15	TGTGCCACCAGCAGAGATGGGAAGGGAGCGGATACGCAGTATTTT	CATSRDGKGADTQYF
TRBD2	.	TRBV28	TRBJ2-7	14	TGTGCCAGCAGTTTCGCGGGAGGGGATCACGAGCAGTACTTC	CASSFAGGDHEQYF
TRBD2	.	TRBV6-1	TRBJ2-5	15	TGTGCCAGCAGTAGCAGCGGGAGCGGTCGGGAGACCCAGTACTTC	CASSSSGSGRETQYF
TRBD1	few	TRBV28	TRBJ2-7	13	TGTGCCATTTCGGGACAGGGGATCAACGAGCAGTACTTC	CAISGQGINEQYF
TRBD2	.	TRBV20-1	TRBJ2-2	16	TGCAGTGCCCCTGGGACTAGCGGGAAGGCAATCGGGGAGCTGTTTTTT	CSAPGTSGKAIGELFF
.	.	TRBV18	TRBJ2-5	14	TGTGCCAGCTCACCCATTCTGGGGCAAGAGACCCAGTACTTC	CASSPILGQETQYF
.	once	TRBV19	TRBJ2-5	15	TGTGCCAGTAGTATGCAAGGGGCCCACGATGGGACCCAGTACTTC	CASSMQGAHDGTQYF
.	.	TRBV10-1	TRBJ1-1	15	TGCGCCAGCCGAGTCGGTGGGGTCATGAACACTGAAGCTTTCTTT	CASRVGGVMNTEAFF
TRBD2	once	TRBV6-5	TRBJ2-2	14	TGTGCCAGCAGTTCCGGGACTAGCGCCGGGGAGCTGTTTTTT	CASSSGTSAGELFF
TRBD1	once	TRBV10-3	TRBJ2-1	15	TGTGCCATCAGCACGACAGGGGGGTCCTACAATGAGCAGTTCTTC	CAISTTGGSYNEQFF
.	few	TRBV20-1	TRBJ1-4	14	TGCAGTGCTAGAGGGGGGGCGACTAATGAAAAACTGTTTTTT	CSARGGATNEKLFF
.	.	TRBV30	TRBJ2-1	13	TGTGCCTGGAGTAGGTCGAGTAACAATGAGCAGTTCTTC	CAWSRSSNNEQFF
TRBD2	few	TRBV10-3	TRBJ2-7	13	TGTGCCATCAGTGCTAGCGGGAACTACGAGCAGTACTTC	CAISASGNYEQYF
.	few	TRBV20-1	TRBJ2-1	15	TGCAGTGCTAGAGGGGGCGGGATCCGCTACAATGAGCAGTTCTTC	CSARGGGIRYNEQFF
TRBD2	.	TRBV2	TRBJ2-3	15	TGTGCCAGCAGTAACCTAGCGGGTGAGACAGATACGCAGTATTTT	CASSNLAGETDTQYF
.	.	TRBV20-1	TRBJ2-1	15	TGCAGTGCTATCCACCCAGCGGGAGGCCCCAGGGGGCAGCTCTTC	CSAIHPAGGPRGQLF
TRBD1	few	TRBV20-1	TRBJ2-2	15	TGCAGTGCTAGAGTCGTACAGGGGGCGACCGGGGAGCTGTTTTTT	CSARVVQGATGELFF
TRBD1	.	TRBV20-1	TRBJ1-5	17	TGCAGTGCCAAGACAGGGGTGAGGGTAGGTACCAATCAGCCCCAGCATTTT	CSAKTGVRVGTNQPQHF
TRBD2	.	TRBV6-4	TRBJ2-3	14	TGTGCCAGCAGTGGGACTAGCGGCACAGATACGCAGTATTTT	CASSGTSGTDTQYF
TRBD2	few	TRBV20-1	TRBJ2-5	14	TGCAGTGCTAAAAAAGCGGGAGCTGGTGAGACCCAGTACTTC	CSAKKAGAGETQYF
.	.	TRBV2	TRBJ1-2	13	TGTGCCAGCAGTGACATGGGGATGAATGGCTACACCTTC	CASSDMGMNGYTF